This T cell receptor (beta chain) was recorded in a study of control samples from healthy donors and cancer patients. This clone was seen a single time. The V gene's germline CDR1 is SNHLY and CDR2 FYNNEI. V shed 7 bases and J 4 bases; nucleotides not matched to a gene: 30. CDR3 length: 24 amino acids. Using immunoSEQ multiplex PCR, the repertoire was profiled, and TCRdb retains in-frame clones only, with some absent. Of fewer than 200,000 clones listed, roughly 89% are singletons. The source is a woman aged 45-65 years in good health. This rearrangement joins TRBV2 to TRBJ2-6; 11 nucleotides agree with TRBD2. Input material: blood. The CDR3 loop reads CASKGDPTWLAGGPAAGGANVLTF. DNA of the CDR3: TGTGCCAGCAAGGGTGATCCAACTTGGCTAGCGGGGGGACCCGCGGCGGGCGGGGCCAACGTCCTGACTTTC.